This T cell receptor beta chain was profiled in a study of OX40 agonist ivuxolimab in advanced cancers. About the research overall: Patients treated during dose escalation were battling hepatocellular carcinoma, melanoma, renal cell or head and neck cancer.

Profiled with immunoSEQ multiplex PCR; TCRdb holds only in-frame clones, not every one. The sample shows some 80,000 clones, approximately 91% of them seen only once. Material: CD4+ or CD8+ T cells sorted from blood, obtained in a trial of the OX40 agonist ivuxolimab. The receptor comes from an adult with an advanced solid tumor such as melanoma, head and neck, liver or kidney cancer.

This CDR3 is CAWSGGEEETQYF. Here the CDR3 DNA reads TGTGCCTGGAGTGGGGGGGAGGAAGAGACCCAGTACTTC. The chain combines TRBV30 with TRBJ2-5; TRBD2 is a possible D gene (6 bases). There are 13 residues in the CDR3. Germline V gives CDR1 GTSNPN, CDR2 SVGIG (reference sequence). V gave up 1 base and J gave up 3 bases, with 9 bases separating them.